The 29 T cell receptor beta chains listed next were all sequenced from one sample in a study of blood T cell repertoires in COVID-19 (dated by TCRdb to 2019 to 2021). Preparation of the library involved the immunoSEQ multiplex PCR assay. The table was pulled from immuneACCESS by TCRdb, which kept in-frame rearrangements only. Such tables lose some clones; where checked, under half of the loss comes from unresolved V genes, and the rest has no known cause. The sample has 250,000 to 300,000 clones on record, approximately 90% of them singletons. The ten largest clonotypes hold around 1.1% of the sample. Sequencing input: PBMCs or T cells enriched from blood (not recorded which). The receptors here all came from a woman between 25 and 40 years old who had recovered from COVID-19.

The V and J genes are TRBV19 and TRBJ2-1; maybe TRBD2 (5 bases). V shed 3 bases and J shed 0 bases, with 9 bases lying between them. Germline values: CDR1 LNHDA, CDR2 SQIVND (reference sequence). The CDR3 is 15 residues long. CDR3 residues: CASSIIGVSYNEQFF. The DNA for the CDR3 is TGTGCCAGTAGTATCATCGGGGTCTCCTACAATGAGCAGTTCTTC.

The chain carries TRBV11-2 and TRBJ2-3, with TRBD1 matching over 8 bases. The CDR3 is 13 residues long. The J segment lost 6 bases and the V segment lost 3 bases, leaving 2 bases of the junction unmatched. Per germline, CDR1 SGHAT and CDR2 FQNNGV. The CDR3 region is CASSFRQGDTQYF. CDR3 coding DNA: TGTGCCAGCAGCTTTCGACAGGGGGATACGCAGTATTTT.

The V and J genes are TRBV30 and TRBJ2-1; D uncertain. The V and J ends lost 4 bases and 8 bases respectively, with 9 bases between them. The CDR3 runs 11 residues. In germline, CDR1 is GTSNPN, CDR2 SVGIG (reference sequence). DNA of the CDR3: TGTGCCTGGACAATTCTAGATGAGCAGTTCTTC. Translated: CAWTILDEQFF.

The rearrangement joins TRBV2 to TRBJ1-2, with 8 bases matching TRBD1. The CDR3 spans 13 residues. J gave up 5 bases and V 4 bases, and 3 bases lay outside the gene matches. The V gene's germline CDR1 is SNHLY and CDR2 FYNNEI. CDR3 sequence (DNA): TGTGCCAGCAGTGCAGGGGGCGCGTATGGCTACACCTTC. Translated, it gives CASSAGGAYGYTF.

A single count supports this clone. The same CDR3 can be traced to other DNA sequences in this sample. This chain uses TRBV5-1 with TRBJ2-6; D is ambiguous. CDR1 is SGHRS, CDR2 YFSETQ, per germline. There are 14 residues in the CDR3. V was pared by 4 bases and J by 4 bases, with 9 bases between. The CDR3 DNA sequence: TGCGCCAGCAGCCTGGCCCCAGGGGCCAACGTCCTGACTTTC. Translating it yields CASSLAPGANVLTF. Looking up the rest from reference TRBV5-1 and TRBJ2-6 gives the full variable domain: KAGVTQTPRYLIKTRGQQVTLSCSPISGHRSVSWYQQTPGQGLQFLFEYFSETQRNKGNFPGRFSGRQFSNSRSEMNVSTLELGDSALYLCASSLAPGANVLTFGAGSRLTVL.

The rearrangement joins TRBV6-4 to TRBJ2-1; TRBD2 aligns across 8 bases. The CDR3 loop spans 15 amino acids. Germline V gene lookup returns CDR1 MRHNA and CDR2 SNTAGT. J lost 7 bases, V lost 6 bases, and 11 bases had no gene match. The CDR3 region is CASSNEVAGTNEQFF. CDR3 DNA sequence: TGTGCCAGCAGCAACGAGGTAGCGGGAACGAATGAGCAGTTCTTC.

This rearrangement joins TRBV7-9 to TRBJ1-1; D perhaps matches TRBD1 (5 bases). The germline gives CDR1 SEHNR, CDR2 FQNEAQ (reference sequence). Trimming left V 5 bases short and J 7 bases short, with 14 bases between. This CDR3 has 13 residues. CDR3 DNA sequence: TGTGCCAGCAGCAACCAGGGTGTGGGTGAAGCTTTCTTT. Protein: CASSNQGVGEAFF.

The rearrangement links TRBV5-4 to TRBJ2-1; 14 nucleotides align to TRBD2. The CDR3 runs to 18 residues. V was pared by 2 bases and J by 4 bases, with 8 bases of the junction left unmatched. Germline V CDR1 and CDR2: SGHNT, YYREEE (reference sequence). The CDR3 protein is CASSLGTSGSMLYNEQFF. CDR3 nucleotides: TGTGCCAGCAGCTTAGGGACTAGCGGGAGCATGCTTTACAATGAGCAGTTCTTC. Supplemented by reference TRBV5-4 and TRBJ2-1, the full variable domain reads ETGVTQSPTHLIKTRGQQVTLRCSSQSGHNTVSWYQQALGQGPQFIFQYYREEENGRGNFPPRFSGLQFPNYSSELNVNALELDDSALYLCASSLGTSGSMLYNEQFFGPGTRLTVL.

J is TRBJ2-1 and V is TRBV13; 13 positions agree with TRBD2. The V segment lost 0 bases and the J segment 5 bases; nucleotides outside the gene matches: 4. The germline V gene encodes CDR1 PRHDT and CDR2 FYEKMQ (reference sequence). This CDR3 spans 17 amino acids. The CDR3 is CASSLGLTSGRDNEQFF. DNA for the CDR3: TGTGCCAGCAGCTTAGGCCTAACTAGCGGGAGGGACAATGAGCAGTTCTTC.

The chain is built from TRBV28 and TRBJ2-7; 10 nucleotides match TRBD1. The CDR3 has 17 residues. The V segment lost 8 bases and the J segment 2 bases; nucleotides outside the gene matches: 15. Germline V gene data show CDR1 as MDHEN and CDR2 as SYDVKM. This chain's CDR3 is CASGPDRGKLGTYEQYF. The DNA of the CDR3 is TGTGCCAGCGGCCCGGACAGGGGGAAGTTAGGTACCTACGAGCAGTACTTC.

The V and J genes are TRBV27 and TRBJ2-7, with D perhaps matching TRBD1 (7 bases). Germline loops: CDR1 MNHEY, CDR2 SMNVEV (reference sequence). The CDR3 runs 15 residues. Trimming took off 7 bases at V and 2 bases at J, with 18 bases between the two ends. The CDR3 reads CASNKAGQSTYEQYF. In DNA form, the CDR3 reads TGTGCCAGCAATAAGGCGGGACAGTCTACCTACGAGCAGTACTTC.

This clone showed up just once. The chain carries TRBV7-6 and TRBJ2-1; the D gene is possibly TRBD2 (6 bases). V was pared by 2 bases and J by 6 bases, with 26 bases between. Germline assignment: CDR1 SGHVS and CDR2 FNYEAQ. The CDR3 has 19 residues. CDR3 region: CASSLRIAPASVRSNEQFF. The CDR3 DNA follows: TGTGCCAGCAGCTTACGTATAGCGCCCGCTAGCGTCCGAAGCAATGAGCAGTTCTTC. The whole variable domain, filled in from reference TRBV7-6 and TRBJ2-1, reads GAGVSQSPRYKVTKRGQDVALRCDPISGHVSLYWYRQALGQGPEFLTYFNYEAQQDKSGLPNDRFSAERPEGSISTLTIQRTEQRDSAMYRCASSLRIAPASVRSNEQFFGPGTRLTVL.

J is TRBJ1-6 and V is TRBV30; no reliable D call. V was clipped by 3 bases and J by 0 bases, with 6 bases between them. Germline CDR1 and CDR2: GTSNPN and SVGIG (reference sequence). This CDR3 is 14 amino acids long. CDR3 nucleotides: TGTGCCTGGAGCGGGTCCTCCTATAATTCACCCCTCCACTTT. Residues: CAWSGSSYNSPLHF.

The chain has TRBV27 and TRBJ2-3; D might be TRBD1 (5 bases). CDR1 is MNHEY, CDR2 SMNVEV, per germline (reference sequence). The CDR3 totals 13 residues. V lost 5 bases to trimming and J lost 2 bases, with 8 bases between them. CDR3 DNA sequence: TGTGCCAGCAGTCCGGACATCACAGATACGCAGTATTTT. Amino acids: CASSPDITDTQYF.

The rearrangement uses TRBV29-1 and TRBJ1-1; 8 nucleotides line up with TRBD1. Germline trimming cut 5 bases from V and 8 bases from J; bases unmatched to any gene: 13. The germline gives CDR1 SQVTM, CDR2 ANQGSEA. The CDR3 loop spans 14 amino acids. The CDR3 DNA sequence: TGCAGCGTTAAGGTGCAGGGGGCTTTCGAGGAAGCTTTCTTT. Protein product: CSVKVQGAFEEAFF.

The sample holds a few counts of this clone. J is TRBJ2-1 and V is TRBV18; D might be TRBD2 (6 bases). Germline V gene sequence: CDR1 KGHSH, CDR2 LQKENI. V lost 3 bases and J lost 5, with 14 bases in between. The length of the CDR3 is 15 residues. The CDR3 sequence is CASSPTSSTNNEQFF. The CDR3 DNA reads TGTGCCAGCTCACCGACTAGTTCGACCAACAATGAGCAGTTCTTC.

The gene calls are TRBV4-1 and TRBJ2-7; 7 bases fit TRBD1. This CDR3 comprises 13 residues. V was clipped by 3 bases and J by 4 bases; unmatched bases: 3. Per the germline V gene, CDR1 is MGHRA and CDR2 is YSYEKL. The CDR3 DNA follows: TGCGCCAGCAGCCAGACAGGGTTATACGAGCAGTACTTC. Protein: CASSQTGLYEQYF.

The chain joins TRBV6-2 or TRBV6-3 to TRBJ2-1; 10 bases fit TRBD2. This CDR3 spans 17 amino acids. The V segment lost 0 bases and the J segment 10 bases; nucleotides outside the gene matches: 12. Germline V gives CDR1 MNHEY, CDR2 SVGEGT. CDR3 amino acids: CASSYSPVSGRPGEQFF. CDR3 DNA: TGTGCCAGCAGTTACTCCCCGGTTAGCGGGAGGCCCGGGGAGCAGTTCTTC.

The V gene is TRBV10-3, the J gene TRBJ1-2; D uncertain. Trimming stripped 3 bases from V and 1 base from J, with 12 bases between. From germline, CDR1 is ENHRY and CDR2 SYGVKD. CDR3 size: 15 residues. In DNA, the CDR3 is TGTGCCATCAGTGAAGATCGTGGCCTTAACTATGGCTACACCTTC. As protein: CAISEDRGLNYGYTF.

This chain uses TRBV4-1 with TRBJ1-2; no clear D gene. The length of the CDR3 is 15 residues. V lost 4 bases to trimming and J lost 4 bases, with 16 bases between them. Germline loops: CDR1 MGHRA, CDR2 YSYEKL. CDR3 in DNA: TGCGCCAGCAGCCCCTTCCAGGCGATTCCCTATGGCTACACCTTC. Translating gives CASSPFQAIPYGYTF.

The chain has TRBV18 and TRBJ1-5; D perhaps matches TRBD1 (5 bases). V was pared by 1 base and J by 7 bases, with 11 bases between. Germline V gene data show CDR1 as KGHSH and CDR2 as LQKENI. The length of the CDR3 is 14 residues. The CDR3 DNA sequence: TGTGCCAGCTCACCACTTGGGGGGGTCCAGCCCCAGCATTTT. This encodes CASSPLGGVQPQHF.

The rearrangement uses TRBV29-1 and TRBJ2-7; D possibly uses TRBD1 or TRBD2 (9 bases each). Trimming pared 6 bases from V and 0 bases from J, leaving 24 bases between. Germline loops: CDR1 SQVTM, CDR2 ANQGSEA. This CDR3 is 17 amino acids long. The CDR3 DNA reads TGCAGCGTCCTACAGGGGGCAAGCGGGGGGAGCTCCTACGAGCAGTACTTC. Its protein is CSVLQGASGGSSYEQYF.

The J gene is TRBJ1-2, the V gene TRBV7-2; TRBD1 might be the D (6 bases). The V gene lost 8 bases and the J gene lost 7 bases, with 17 bases spanning the gap. Germline CDR1 reads SGHTA; CDR2 reads FQGNSA. CDR3 length: 13 residues. This chain's CDR3 is CASSWGGDRGYTF. The CDR3 region has the DNA TGTGCCAGCTCATGGGGGGGCGACCGTGGCTACACCTTC.

The chain links TRBV7-8 to TRBJ2-5; no firm D call. The CDR3 length is 11 residues. Trimming stripped 5 bases from V and 5 bases from J, with 6 bases between. Germline CDR1 and CDR2: SGHVS and FQNEAQ. CDR3 nucleotide sequence: TGTGCCAGCAGCCACGGGGAGACCCAGTACTTC. Translation gives CASSHGETQYF.

The rearrangement links TRBV7-9 to TRBJ1-6; TRBD1 matches at 9 bases. V dropped 5 bases and J dropped 9; count of bases not matched to a gene: 5. CDR1 and CDR2 (germline): SEHNR, FQNEAQ (reference sequence). The CDR3 covers 14 residues. The CDR3 sequence is CASSEGQGSSPLHF. The CDR3 DNA reads as TGTGCCAGCAGCGAGGGACAGGGAAGTTCACCCCTCCACTTT.

The chain combines TRBV10-2 with TRBJ1-6, with TRBD1 as a possible D gene (6 bases). Per the germline V gene, CDR1 is WSHSY and CDR2 is SAAADI. CDR3 size: 12 residues. Trimming removed 7 bases from V and 12 bases from J, with 13 bases in between. This CDR3 reads CASKDQGLPLHF. The CDR3 DNA reads as TGCGCCAGCAAGGATCAGGGGTTACCCCTCCACTTT.

CDR3 protein: CASSGDEKLFF. In nucleotides, the CDR3 is TGTGCCAGCAGTGGAGATGAAAAACTGTTTTTT. The chain has TRBV28 and TRBJ1-4; D unresolved. Germline assignment: CDR1 MDHEN and CDR2 SYDVKM. The CDR3 length is 11 residues. Trimming shortened V by 5 bases and J by 6 bases, and 4 bases separated the two germline ends.

The CDR3 nucleotides read TGTGCCAGCAGCAGGACAGCCTCTTCTTATGGCTACACCTTC. This encodes CASSRTASSYGYTF. The chain has TRBV11-2 and TRBJ1-2, with D possibly being TRBD1 (6 bases). The V gene's germline CDR1 is SGHAT and CDR2 FQNNGV. The CDR3 is 14 residues long. Trimming pared 5 bases from V and 5 bases from J, leaving 15 bases between.

The chain has TRBV24-1 and TRBJ1-5, with 8 bases fitting TRBD1. This CDR3 has 15 amino acids. The J segment lost 5 bases and the V segment lost 4 bases, leaving 6 bases of the junction unmatched. The germline gives CDR1 KGHDR, CDR2 SFDVKD. In DNA, the CDR3 is TGTGCCACCAGTGACAGCGGACAGGGCGATCAGCCCCAGCATTTT. The encoded protein is CATSDSGQGDQPQHF.